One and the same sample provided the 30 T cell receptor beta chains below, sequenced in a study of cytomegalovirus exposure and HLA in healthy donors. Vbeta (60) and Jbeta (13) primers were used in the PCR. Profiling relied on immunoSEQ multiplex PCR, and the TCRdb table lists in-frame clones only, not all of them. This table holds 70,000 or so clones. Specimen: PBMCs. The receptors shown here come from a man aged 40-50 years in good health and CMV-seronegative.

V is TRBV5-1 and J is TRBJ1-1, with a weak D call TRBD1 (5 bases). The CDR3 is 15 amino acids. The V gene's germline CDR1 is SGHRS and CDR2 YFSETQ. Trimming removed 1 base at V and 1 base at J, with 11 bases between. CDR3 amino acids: CASSLFSDRNTEAFF. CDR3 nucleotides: TGCGCCAGCAGCTTGTTCAGCGACAGGAACACTGAAGCTTTCTTT.

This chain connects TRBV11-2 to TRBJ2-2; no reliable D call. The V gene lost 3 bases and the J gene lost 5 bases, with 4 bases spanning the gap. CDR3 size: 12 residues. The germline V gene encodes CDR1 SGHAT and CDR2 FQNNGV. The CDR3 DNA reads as TGTGCCAGCAGCTTCTCTACCGGGGAGCTGTTTTTT. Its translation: CASSFSTGELFF. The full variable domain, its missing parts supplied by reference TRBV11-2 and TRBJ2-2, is EAGVAQSPRYKIIEKRQSVAFWCNPISGHATLYWYQQILGQGPKLLIQFQNNGVVDDSQLPKDRFSAERLKGVDSTLKIQPAKLEDSAVYLCASSFSTGELFFGEGSRLTVL.

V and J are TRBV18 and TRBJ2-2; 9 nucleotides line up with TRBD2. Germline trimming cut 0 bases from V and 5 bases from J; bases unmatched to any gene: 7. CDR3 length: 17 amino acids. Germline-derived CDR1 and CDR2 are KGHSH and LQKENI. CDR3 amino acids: CASSPPRTSDWTGELFF. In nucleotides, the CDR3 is TGTGCCAGCTCACCACCCCGGACTAGCGATTGGACCGGGGAGCTGTTTTTT.

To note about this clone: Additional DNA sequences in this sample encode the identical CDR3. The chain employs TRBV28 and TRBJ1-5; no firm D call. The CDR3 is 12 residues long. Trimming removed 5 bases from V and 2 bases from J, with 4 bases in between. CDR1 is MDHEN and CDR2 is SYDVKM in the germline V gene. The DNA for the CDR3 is TGTGCCAGCAGTACAGGCAATCAGCCCCAGCATTTT. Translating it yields CASSTGNQPQHF.

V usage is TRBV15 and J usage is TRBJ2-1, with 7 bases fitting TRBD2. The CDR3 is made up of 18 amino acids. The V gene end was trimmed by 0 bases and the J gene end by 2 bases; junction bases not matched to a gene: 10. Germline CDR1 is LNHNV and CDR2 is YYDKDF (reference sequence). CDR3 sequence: CATSRDRGGVPPYNEQFF. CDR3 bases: TGTGCCACCAGCAGAGATCGGGGAGGGGTCCCTCCCTACAATGAGCAGTTCTTC.

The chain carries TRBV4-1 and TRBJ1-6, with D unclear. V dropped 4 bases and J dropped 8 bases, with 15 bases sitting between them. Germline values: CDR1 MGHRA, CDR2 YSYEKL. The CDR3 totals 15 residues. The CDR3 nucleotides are TGCGCCAGCAGCCCCGGGAATCCCAAGGATTCACCCCTCCACTTT. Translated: CASSPGNPKDSPLHF.

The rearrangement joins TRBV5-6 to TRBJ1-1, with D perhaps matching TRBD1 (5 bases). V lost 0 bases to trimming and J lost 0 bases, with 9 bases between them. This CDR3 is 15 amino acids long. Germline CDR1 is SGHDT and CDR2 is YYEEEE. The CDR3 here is CASSLVARVNTEAFF. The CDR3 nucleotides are TGTGCCAGCAGCTTGGTCGCCAGGGTGAACACTGAAGCTTTCTTT. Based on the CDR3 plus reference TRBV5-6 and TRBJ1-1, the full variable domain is DAGVTQSPTHLIKTRGQQVTLRCSPKSGHDTVSWYQQALGQGPQFIFQYYEEEERQRGNFPDRFSGHQFPNYSSELNVNALLLGDSALYLCASSLVARVNTEAFFGQGTRLTVV.

The CDR3: CASSQQGLEAFF. DNA for the CDR3: TGTGCCAGCAGCCAACAGGGGCTTGAGGCTTTCTTT. The rearrangement links TRBV11-1 to TRBJ1-1; TRBD1 matches at 7 bases. The V segment lost 5 bases and the J segment 11 bases; nucleotides outside the gene matches: 8. Germline values: CDR1 SGHAT, CDR2 FQDESV (reference sequence). This CDR3 spans 12 amino acids.

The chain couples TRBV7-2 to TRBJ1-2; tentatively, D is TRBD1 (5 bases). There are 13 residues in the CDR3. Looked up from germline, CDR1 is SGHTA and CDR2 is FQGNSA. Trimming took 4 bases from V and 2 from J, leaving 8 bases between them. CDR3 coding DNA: TGTGCCAGCAGCTCGACAGAGAACTATGGCTACACCTTC. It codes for CASSSTENYGYTF.

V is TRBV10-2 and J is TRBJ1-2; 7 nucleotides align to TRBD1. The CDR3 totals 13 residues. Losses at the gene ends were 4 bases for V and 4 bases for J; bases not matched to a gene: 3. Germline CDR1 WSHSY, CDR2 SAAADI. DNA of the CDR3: TGCGCCAGCAGTGGGGACAGACCCTATGGCTACACCTTC. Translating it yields CASSGDRPYGYTF.

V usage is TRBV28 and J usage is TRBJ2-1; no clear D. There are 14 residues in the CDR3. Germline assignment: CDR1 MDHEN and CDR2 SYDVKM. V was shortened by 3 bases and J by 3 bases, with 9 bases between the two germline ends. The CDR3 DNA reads TGTGCCAGCAGTTTTTTTCACGGCTACAATGAGCAGTTCTTC. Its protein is CASSFFHGYNEQFF.

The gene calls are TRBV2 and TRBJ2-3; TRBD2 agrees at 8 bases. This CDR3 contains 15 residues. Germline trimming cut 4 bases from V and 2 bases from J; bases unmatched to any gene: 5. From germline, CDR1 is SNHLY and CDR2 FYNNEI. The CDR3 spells CASSVGRGATDTQYF. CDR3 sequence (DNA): TGTGCCAGCAGTGTAGGGCGGGGGGCCACAGATACGCAGTATTTT.

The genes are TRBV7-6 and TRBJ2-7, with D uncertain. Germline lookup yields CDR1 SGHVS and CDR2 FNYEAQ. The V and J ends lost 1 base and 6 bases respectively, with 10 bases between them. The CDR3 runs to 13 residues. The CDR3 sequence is CASSLGGLGEQYF. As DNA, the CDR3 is TGTGCCAGCAGCTTAGGAGGTCTGGGCGAGCAGTACTTC.

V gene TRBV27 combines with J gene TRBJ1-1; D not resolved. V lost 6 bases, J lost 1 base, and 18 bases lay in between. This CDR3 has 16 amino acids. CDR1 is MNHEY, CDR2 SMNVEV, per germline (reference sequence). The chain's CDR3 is CASRREVAFGNTEAFF. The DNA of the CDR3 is TGTGCCAGCAGACGCGAGGTGGCGTTCGGGAACACTGAAGCTTTCTTT.

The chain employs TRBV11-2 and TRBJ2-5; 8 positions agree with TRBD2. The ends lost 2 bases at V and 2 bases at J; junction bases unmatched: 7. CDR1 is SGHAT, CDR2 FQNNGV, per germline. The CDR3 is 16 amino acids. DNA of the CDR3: TGTGCCAGCAGCTTAATTAGCGGGGTTATTCAAGAGACCCAGTACTTC. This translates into CASSLISGVIQETQYF.

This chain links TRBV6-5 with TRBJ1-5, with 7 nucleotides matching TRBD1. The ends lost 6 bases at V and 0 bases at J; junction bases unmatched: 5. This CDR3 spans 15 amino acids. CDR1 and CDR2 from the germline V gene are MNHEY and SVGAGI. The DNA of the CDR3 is TGTGCCAGCAGCTGGGGACAGAATAGCAATCAGCCCCAGCATTTT. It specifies CASSWGQNSNQPQHF.

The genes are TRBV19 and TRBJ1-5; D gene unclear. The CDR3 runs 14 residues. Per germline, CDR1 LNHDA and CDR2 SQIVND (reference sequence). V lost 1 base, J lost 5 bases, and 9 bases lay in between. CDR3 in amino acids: CASSIGRVDQPQHF. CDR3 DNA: TGTGCCAGTAGTATAGGACGGGTAGATCAGCCCCAGCATTTT.

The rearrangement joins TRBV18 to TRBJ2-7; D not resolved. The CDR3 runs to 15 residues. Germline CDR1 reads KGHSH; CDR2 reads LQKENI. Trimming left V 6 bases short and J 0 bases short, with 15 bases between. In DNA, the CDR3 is TGTGCCAGCTCCCCGTTTGACTCCAGCTCCTACGAGCAGTACTTC. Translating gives CASSPFDSSSYEQYF.

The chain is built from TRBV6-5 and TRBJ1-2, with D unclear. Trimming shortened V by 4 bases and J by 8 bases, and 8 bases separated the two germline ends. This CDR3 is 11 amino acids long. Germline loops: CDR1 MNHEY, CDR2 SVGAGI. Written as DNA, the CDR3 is TGTGCCAGCAGTTTCGAGGGAGGCTACACCTTC. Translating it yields CASSFEGGYTF.

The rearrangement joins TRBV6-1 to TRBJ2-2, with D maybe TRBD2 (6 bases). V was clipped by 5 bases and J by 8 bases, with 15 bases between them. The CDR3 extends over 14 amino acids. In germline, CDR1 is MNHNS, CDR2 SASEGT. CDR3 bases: TGTGCCAGCAGTCGGCGGACGGGAGAGGGGGAGCTGTTTTTT. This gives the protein CASSRRTGEGELFF.

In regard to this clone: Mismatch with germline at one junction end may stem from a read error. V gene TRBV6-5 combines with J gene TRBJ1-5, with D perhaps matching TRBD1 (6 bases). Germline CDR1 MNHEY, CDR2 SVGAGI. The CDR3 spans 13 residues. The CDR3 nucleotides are TGTGCCAGCAGTTACAAGAAGGACAGTTTGGAGGCTTTT. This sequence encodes CASSYKKDSLEAF.

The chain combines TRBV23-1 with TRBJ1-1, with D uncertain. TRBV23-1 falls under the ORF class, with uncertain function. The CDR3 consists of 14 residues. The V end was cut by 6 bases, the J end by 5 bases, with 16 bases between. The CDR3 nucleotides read TGCGCCAGCAGACCTACGGGTCGGATGACTGAAGCTTTCTTT. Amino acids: CASRPTGRMTEAFF.

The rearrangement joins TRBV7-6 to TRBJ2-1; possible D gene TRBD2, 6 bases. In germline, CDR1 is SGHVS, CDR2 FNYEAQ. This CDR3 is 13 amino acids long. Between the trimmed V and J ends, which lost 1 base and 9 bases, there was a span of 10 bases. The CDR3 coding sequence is TGTGCCAGCAGCTTAGAGTCCGGGGGTGAGCAGTTCTTC. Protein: CASSLESGGEQFF.

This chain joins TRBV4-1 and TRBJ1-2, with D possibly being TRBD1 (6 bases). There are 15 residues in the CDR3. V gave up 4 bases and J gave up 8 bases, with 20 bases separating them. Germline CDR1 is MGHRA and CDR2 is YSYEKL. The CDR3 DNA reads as TGCGCCAGCAGCCCTCCAGGGGAGACCATAAAAGGCTACACCTTC. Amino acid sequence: CASSPPGETIKGYTF.

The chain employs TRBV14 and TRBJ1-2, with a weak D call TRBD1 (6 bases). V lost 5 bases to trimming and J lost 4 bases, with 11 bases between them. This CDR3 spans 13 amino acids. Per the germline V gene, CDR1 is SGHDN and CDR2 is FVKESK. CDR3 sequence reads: CASSTGQLYGYTF. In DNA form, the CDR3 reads TGTGCCAGCAGCACAGGACAGCTCTATGGCTACACCTTC.

The CDR3 protein is CASSLVGVNEQYF. CDR3 DNA: TGTGCCAGCAGCTTAGTAGGGGTCAACGAGCAGTACTTC. The chain uses TRBV7-9 and TRBJ2-7; D might be TRBD1 (5 bases). V lost 1 base and J lost 5, with 9 bases in between. CDR1 and CDR2 (germline): SEHNR, FQNEAQ (reference sequence). The CDR3 spans 13 residues.

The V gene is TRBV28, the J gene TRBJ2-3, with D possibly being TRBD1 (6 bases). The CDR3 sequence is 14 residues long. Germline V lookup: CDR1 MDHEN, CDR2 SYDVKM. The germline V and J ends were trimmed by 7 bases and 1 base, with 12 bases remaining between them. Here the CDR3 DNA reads TGTGCCAGCACCCAGGGGTTTGGCACAGATACGCAGTATTTT. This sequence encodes CASTQGFGTDTQYF.

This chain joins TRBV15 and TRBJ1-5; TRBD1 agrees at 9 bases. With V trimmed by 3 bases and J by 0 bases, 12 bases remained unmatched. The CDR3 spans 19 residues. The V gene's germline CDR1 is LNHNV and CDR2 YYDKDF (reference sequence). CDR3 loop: CATSRQQGALINSNQPQHF. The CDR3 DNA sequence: TGTGCCACCAGCAGGCAACAGGGGGCACTAATAAATAGCAATCAGCCCCAGCATTTT.

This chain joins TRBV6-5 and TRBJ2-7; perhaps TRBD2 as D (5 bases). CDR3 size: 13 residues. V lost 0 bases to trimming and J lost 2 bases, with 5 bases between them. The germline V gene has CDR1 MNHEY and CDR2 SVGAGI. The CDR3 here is CASSYSTTYEQYF. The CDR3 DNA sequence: TGTGCCAGCAGTTACTCGACTACCTACGAGCAGTACTTC.

This chain's CDR3 is CASSKAGGQSDTQYF. CDR3 DNA: TGTGCCAGCAGCAAAGCGGGGGGGCAATCCGATACGCAGTATTTT. This rearrangement joins TRBV7-3 to TRBJ2-3, with 10 positions matching TRBD2. This CDR3 is built from 15 residues. Germline values: CDR1 SGHTA, CDR2 FQGTGA. V gave up 5 bases and J gave up 6 bases; unmatched junction bases: 8.